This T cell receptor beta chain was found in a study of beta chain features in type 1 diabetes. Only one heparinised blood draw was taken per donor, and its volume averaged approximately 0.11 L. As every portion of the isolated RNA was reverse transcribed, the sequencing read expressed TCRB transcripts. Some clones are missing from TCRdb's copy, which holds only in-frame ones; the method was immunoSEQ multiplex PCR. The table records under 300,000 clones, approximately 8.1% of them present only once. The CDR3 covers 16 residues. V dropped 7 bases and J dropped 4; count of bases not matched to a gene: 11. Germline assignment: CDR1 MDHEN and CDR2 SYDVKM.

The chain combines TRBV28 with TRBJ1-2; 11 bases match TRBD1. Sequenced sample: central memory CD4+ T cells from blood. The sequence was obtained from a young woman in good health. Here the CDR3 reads CASNTLPGTGGYGYTF. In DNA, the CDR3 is TGTGCCAGCAACACCCTCCCCGGGACAGGGGGCTATGGCTACACCTTC.